This T cell receptor (beta chain) is drawn from a study of blood T cell repertoires in COVID-19. Looking at the study overall: PBMCs, B-cell-depleted T cells, or T cells were the source of the cDNA or gDNA that made up the material.

Produced via immunoSEQ multiplex PCR; TCRdb's table is partial and in-frame only. The sample has a few hundred thousand clones; 86% are singletons. This TCR was recovered from a man aged 55-75 years with acute or convalescent COVID-19. Sequenced material: peripheral blood.

The CDR3 protein is CASSYSGGVGQETQYF. In DNA form, the CDR3 reads TGTGCCAGCAGTTACTCGGGGGGAGTAGGTCAAGAGACCCAGTACTTC. The chain combines TRBV6-5 with TRBJ2-5, with D perhaps matching TRBD2 (6 bases). The germline CDR1 and CDR2 sequences are MNHEY and SVGAGI. The CDR3 length is 16 residues. V dropped 0 bases and J dropped 2 bases, with 13 bases sitting between them.